Listed here are 6 T cell receptor beta chains from one sample, sequenced in a study of Graves' ophthalmopathy and Graves' hyperthyroidism. Amplified material comprised TCR beta CDR3 regions derived from RNA transcripts. After a first-round RT-PCR with HTBI primers, a second-round multiplex PCR was run. TCRdb ran MiXCR on the multiplex PCR reads and lists one entry per CDR3 protein. This table has 40,000 to 50,000 distinct CDR3 sequences, around 48% appearing once. The sample consisted of peripheral blood. These receptors were collected from an adult man with Graves' ophthalmopathy.

The rearrangement links TRBV7-2 to TRBJ2-5, with 8 bases aligning to TRBD2. The V gene's germline CDR1 is SGHTA and CDR2 FQGNSA. The junction had 3 bases not matched to a gene; V was cut back by 5 bases and J by 4 bases. The CDR3 spans 13 residues. CDR3 region: CASSILAGETQYF. In nucleotides, the CDR3 is TGTGCCAGCAGCATTCTAGCGGGAGAGACCCAGTACTTC.

The V gene is TRBV9, the J gene TRBJ2-3, with D perhaps TRBD1 (5 bases). Germline V gene sequence: CDR1 SGDLS, CDR2 YYNGEE. Trimming took off 4 bases at V and 0 bases at J, with 15 bases between the two ends. This CDR3 region has 16 residues. The CDR3 DNA sequence: TGTGCCAGCAGCAGTGCAGGGTGGGTGAGCACAGATACGCAGTATTTT. Translation gives CASSSAGWVSTDTQYF. The entire variable domain, with the rest obtained from reference TRBV9 and TRBJ2-3, is as follows: DSGVTQTPKHLITATGQRVTLRCSPRSGDLSVYWYQQSLDQGLQFLIQYYNGEERAKGNILERFSAQQFPDLHSELNLSSLELGDSALYFCASSSAGWVSTDTQYFGPGTRLTVL.

This clonotype was observed at least ten times. V gene TRBV11-2 combines with J gene TRBJ2-7; 9 nucleotides agree with TRBD1. V dropped 5 bases and J dropped 7; count of bases not matched to a gene: 3. CDR3 length: 12 amino acids. CDR1 is SGHAT and CDR2 is FQNNGV in the germline V gene. The CDR3 DNA is TGTGCCAGCAGCGAGACAGGGGGGGAGCAGTACTTC. Encoded protein: CASSETGGEQYF.

About this clonotype: A clone one base away is much larger, so this may be a read error. This likely comes from a read error, as the CDR3 has no conserved phenylalanine or tryptophan at its end. This chain connects TRBV3-1 to TRBJ2-5; no clear D gene. There are 15 residues in the CDR3. Germline V gene data show CDR1 as LGHDT and CDR2 as YNNKEL (reference sequence). Trimming shortened V by 0 bases and J by 4 bases, and 12 bases separated the two germline ends. CDR3: CASSQDLGSRETQYC. CDR3 sequence (DNA): TGTGCCAGCAGCCAAGATCTAGGTAGCCGAGAGACCCAGTACTGC.

There are many counts of this clonotype. The genes are TRBV12-3 or TRBV12-4 and TRBJ2-7; TRBD2 is a possible D gene (6 bases). Deletions cut 6 bases from V and 2 bases from J, with 14 bases between. The CDR3 consists of 14 residues. The CDR3 nucleotides read TGTGCCAGCAGCCCCGGGGGAGTCCCCTACGAGCAGTACTTC. Amino acids: CASSPGGVPYEQYF.

J is TRBJ1-2 and V is TRBV10-3, with unresolved D. The CDR3 length is 13 residues. The V gene lost 2 bases and the J gene lost 3 bases, with 7 bases spanning the gap. Germline CDR1 reads ENHRY; CDR2 reads SYGVKD. In DNA, the CDR3 is TGTGCCATCAGTGAGGACACTTACTATGGCTACACCTTC. This translates into CAISEDTYYGYTF.